The TCR beta chain described here comes from a study of cytomegalovirus exposure and HLA in healthy donors. Data came from immunoSEQ multiplex PCR; TCRdb stores just in-frame clones and leaves some out. Among roughly 140,000 clones, 80% to 90% were seen once, and the ten largest hold 7.5% to 10%. This clone came up a few times. Sequencing input: PBMCs. This sequence was found in a woman under 30 in good health and CMV-seropositive.

The chain's CDR3 is CASSGRYYGYTF. The CDR3 DNA sequence: TGTGCCAGCAGCGGCAGGTACTATGGCTACACCTTC. The chain couples TRBV9 to TRBJ1-2, with no clear D. CDR3 size: 12 residues. Looked up from germline, CDR1 is SGDLS and CDR2 is YYNGEE. V lost 3 bases and J lost 3, with 6 bases in between. The variable domain in full, with the rest retrieved from reference TRBV9 and TRBJ1-2, is DSGVTQTPKHLITATGQRVTLRCSPRSGDLSVYWYQQSLDQGLQFLIQYYNGEERAKGNILERFSAQQFPDLHSELNLSSLELGDSALYFCASSGRYYGYTFGSGTRLTVV.